This T cell receptor beta chain was sequenced during a study of blood T cell repertoires in COVID-19. For the study at large: The samples span acute and convalescent COVID-19 from the United States, Italy and Spain.

Per the study methods: Amplification of reference gene primers was used by the study to estimate nucleated cell counts. Sequenced by immunoSEQ multiplex PCR; TCRdb stores in-frame clones only, minus some. V and J calls plus clone size are reproduced from that table; the DNA served to infer D and trimming. The sample has 200,000 to 250,000 clones; approximately 90% are singletons. The V gene's germline CDR1 is MRHNA and CDR2 SNTAGT. This CDR3 region has 17 residues. V shed 0 bases, J shed 0 bases, and the junction held 4 bases outside the gene matches. The TCR sequence derives from a woman aged 18-29 years who had recovered from COVID-19. The genes are TRBV6-4 and TRBJ2-1; 8 bases are shared with TRBD2. Sequenced material: peripheral blood. The CDR3 DNA sequence: TGTGCCAGCAGTGACTCGCAGCGGGGGAGCTCCTACAATGAGCAGTTCTTC. It specifies CASSDSQRGSSYNEQFF.